This T cell receptor (beta chain) was identified in a study of long-term antiretroviral therapy in people with HIV (dated by TCRdb to 2021 to 2024). Describing the broader study: The earliest samples were collected approximately a decade before the 2015 WHO recommendation for immediate ART, a period when ART was typically delayed until CD4 counts fell. Of the roughly 30 participants with HIV, 10 to 11 were female. This retrospective serial study examined whether starting ART and sustained HIV suppression were associated with changes in the composition and diversity of the TRB repertoire in peripheral blood. No cross-contamination during QIAcube processing was seen in test extractions of a monoclonal T-cell line run alongside roughly 35 polyclonal samples. A total of under 250 cryopreserved PBMC samples came from 25 to 35 adults with confirmed HIV infection and were collected serially over a mean of roughly six years (range 1-12). The full study reports these points: Because PBMC availability was limited, only the TCR beta chain was sequenced, with no alpha chain pairing. At every time point, the repertoire was dominated by expanded TRB clones first identified before ART initiation, although this dominance fluctuated and, in many PLHIV, declined after ART. Because cell numbers in pre-ART samples were limited, unsorted PBMC were profiled instead of sorted CD4+ and CD8+ T cells. Starting ART was linked to a significant rise in TRB diversity, yet even after long-term ART the diversity remained significantly lower than in transplant donor controls. HIV repertoires had narrower CDR3 length ranges than controls, and the network structure suggested an antigen-experienced repertoire that shifted only slightly toward naive after ART. No data were available on ART adherence, viral resistance or therapy changes, limiting inferences about post-ART repertoire changes. The samples span the years 2004 to 2017, and the ART regimens used at that time may not be as effective as current regimens.

The immunoSEQ hsTCRB v3.0 assay was used at survey level resolution to sequence the TRB variable region. TRB sequencing targeted a depth of about 40,000-55,000 T-cell genomes per sample. An Illumina MiSeq with a v3 150-cycle kit was used to sequence the pooled TRB libraries. Per the original workflow: Repertoire analysis was run in R within a reproducible Nextflow workflow that covered QC, data transformation and analysis. LymphoSeq2, an R package for exploring AIRR-Seq data, was used to implement the custom analyses. A handful of samples that yielded fewer than 5000 total TRB sequences were excluded, so that approximately 200 HIV repertoires were analyzed. Among the approximately 200 retained HIV repertoires, 55 to 60 were collected before ART initiation and around 130 were collected after ART initiation. Repertoires were downsampled to 5000 TRB nucleotide sequences, and summary statistics were averaged over 100 downsampling iterations. TRB sequences were retained for analysis only if CDR3 regions of at least seven amino acids were present. Diversity was measured with a Shannon entropy-derived clonality score and the Gini coefficient. In repertoire networks, the top 5000 CDR3 amino acid sequences were linked whenever an edit distance of one separated two sequences. For TRB CDR3 amino acid sequences, antigen specificity groups and MHC restriction were predicted with GLIPH2. To flag known CMV, EBV, HIV or tissue antigen associations, CDR3 amino acid sequences were matched against VDJdb and McPAS-TCR. Pre-ART, post-ART and control groups were compared with Wilcoxon signed-rank tests and Holm-Bonferroni correction. As stored in TCRdb, this immuneACCESS dataset retains in-frame rearrangements with V and J assigned. A fraction of the clones does not appear; measured against another copy, unresolved V genes explain less than half of the discrepancy, and the remainder lacks a known reason. V, J and clone size derive from that table, while D and trimming were established from the DNA sequence. The sample table records 15,000 to 20,000 clones; around 80% of these occur just once. The biggest ten clones account for 12% to 15% of the sample.

Taken from the germline V gene, the CDR1 and CDR2 loops are SGHRS and YFSETQ. The CDR3 measures 13 amino acids from cysteine to phenylalanine. Of the read, only the CDR3 DNA is kept; its 39 bases are in frame from base 1. The V end loses 0 bases and the J end loses 1 base, and a stretch of 4 bases separates them. To be included, a participant needed at least one PBMC sample from before ART initiation plus at least two post-ART samples. All participants with HIV were treated in the United States of America. Before DNA extraction, cryopreserved samples of roughly 0.95-10 million PBMC were thawed and washed. At the time of the earliest PBMC sample, participants with HIV were aged between roughly 20 and 55 years. Each participant contributed PBMC samples from 1-4 timepoints before ART initiation and 2-8 timepoints after ART initiation, with a median of 7 samples. For every participant, serial HIV viral load, CD4+ T-cell count, ART history and demographic data were obtained. Genomic DNA was extracted from unsorted PBMC with a Qiagen kit on a QIAcube, processed in batches of 12 samples.

Note on this clone: It has no known antigen specificity. Base qualities are not provided; no much larger clone lies one nucleotide away. Additional DNA sequences in this sample encode the identical CDR3.

The sequenced sample was unsorted PBMCs, obtained 2.9 years after starting antiretroviral therapy. The V gene is TRBV5-1 and the J gene is TRBJ1-1, with the D gene call left open. This receptor was taken from a woman aged 30 to 39 with HIV. The nucleotide sequence reads TGCGCCAGCAGCTTGGGGGGGAACACTGAAGCTTTCTTT. This translates into CASSLGGNTEAFF.